A single sample is the source of the 9 T cell receptor beta chains below, sequenced in a study of T cells in narcolepsy. Data came from immunoSEQ multiplex PCR; TCRdb stores just in-frame clones and leaves some out. The sample lists about 30,000 clones; about 80% were seen once. The sequencing input was CD45RA- memory CD4+ T cells from PBMCs. The receptors shown here come from a human donor with narcolepsy.

V usage is TRBV5-4 and J usage is TRBJ2-2; TRBD1 aligns across 7 bases. V was pared by 4 bases and J by 4 bases, with 4 bases of the junction left unmatched. This CDR3 region has 14 residues. CDR1 and CDR2 (germline): SGHNT, YYREEE (reference sequence). CDR3: CASSEGQLTGELFF. The CDR3 coding sequence is TGTGCCAGCAGCGAGGGACAGCTCACCGGGGAGCTGTTTTTT. Looking up the rest from reference TRBV5-4 and TRBJ2-2 gives the full variable domain: ETGVTQSPTHLIKTRGQQVTLRCSSQSGHNTVSWYQQALGQGPQFIFQYYREEENGRGNFPPRFSGLQFPNYSSELNVNALELDDSALYLCASSEGQLTGELFFGEGSRLTVL.

The J gene is TRBJ2-3, the V gene TRBV4-2, with 7 nucleotides matching TRBD1. V shed 4 bases and J 0 bases; nucleotides not matched to a gene: 7. The CDR3 spans 16 residues. Germline CDR1 reads LGHNA; CDR2 reads YNFKEQ. DNA of the CDR3: TGTGCCAGCAGCCTCGGCACAGGGGACAGCACAGATACGCAGTATTTT. Its translation: CASSLGTGDSTDTQYF.

The chain has TRBV5-6 and TRBJ1-2; D gene ambiguous. This CDR3 spans 15 amino acids. V gave up 3 bases and J gave up 1 base, with 13 bases separating them. In germline, CDR1 is SGHDT, CDR2 YYEEEE. DNA of the CDR3: TGTGCCAGCAGCTACGGACGGACGAATAACTATGGCTACACCTTC. Its protein product is CASSYGRTNNYGYTF.

J is TRBJ2-1 and V is TRBV9; 7 nucleotides match TRBD2. This CDR3 is built from 14 residues. Germline CDR1 SGDLS, CDR2 YYNGEE. The trim removed 7 bases at V and 3 bases at J, leaving 7 bases unmatched. This chain's CDR3 is CASALSGGYNEQFF. The CDR3 nucleotides read TGTGCCAGCGCCCTGTCGGGGGGCTACAATGAGCAGTTCTTC.

This clone was detected only a few times. The chain has TRBV6-6 and TRBJ1-6; D is perhaps TRBD1 (6 bases). This CDR3 has 14 residues. The germline V gene encodes CDR1 MNHNY and CDR2 SVGAGI (reference sequence). V gave up 5 bases and J gave up 5 bases, with 10 bases separating them. The CDR3 region has the DNA TGTGCCAGCAGTGTTAGGACAGATAATTCACCCCTCCACTTT. It is translated as CASSVRTDNSPLHF.

CDR3 coding DNA: TGTGCCAGCAGTTTACTAGCGGGAGGAGCCGGGGAGCTGTTTTTT. Encoded protein: CASSLLAGGAGELFF. The chain couples TRBV27 to TRBJ2-2; 11 bases map to TRBD2. After removal of 2 bases from V and 6 bases from J, the junction contained 2 bases not matched to a gene. Germline assignment: CDR1 MNHEY and CDR2 SMNVEV (reference sequence). The CDR3 sequence is 15 residues long.

The V gene is TRBV2, the J gene TRBJ2-5, with 7 bases identical to TRBD1. The CDR3 is made up of 14 amino acids. From germline, CDR1 is SNHLY and CDR2 FYNNEI. The trim removed 5 bases at V and 7 bases at J, leaving 10 bases unmatched. The CDR3 DNA reads as TGTGCCAGCAGTAAGGACAGGCAAGCAGGGACCCAGTACTTC. Its translation is CASSKDRQAGTQYF.

This sequence joins TRBV7-2 and TRBJ2-1; 9 bases agree with TRBD2. This CDR3 has 16 amino acids. Germline CDR1 and CDR2: SGHTA and FQGNSA. V lost 3 bases, J lost 6 bases, and 9 bases stayed unmatched. The CDR3 sequence: CASSFLSGGGGNEQFF. CDR3 in DNA: TGTGCCAGCAGCTTCCTTAGCGGGGGTGGCGGCAATGAGCAGTTCTTC.

This CDR3 is CASSEAGTADYEQYF. The CDR3 bases are TGTGCCAGCAGTGAAGCCGGGACAGCGGACTACGAGCAGTACTTC. The chain links TRBV6-1 to TRBJ2-7; 7 bases are a match to TRBD1. The CDR3 totals 15 residues. In germline, CDR1 is MNHNS, CDR2 SASEGT. V lost 0 bases, J lost 3 bases, and 5 bases stayed unmatched.